The 3 T cell receptor beta chains listed next were all sequenced from one sample in a study of T cell responses to AZD1222 COVID-19 vaccine. The method was immunoSEQ multiplex PCR; TCRdb's version includes in-frame clones alone and lacks a portion of them. The sample has 150,000 to 200,000 clones, roughly 92% seen once. This specimen consisted of peripheral blood, obtained 28 days after the second AZD1222 dose. Receptor source: an adult who received the AZD1222 COVID-19 vaccine.

The rearrangement uses TRBV4-2 and TRBJ1-2, with D possibly being TRBD1 (5 bases). Germline CDR1 and CDR2: LGHNA and YNFKEQ. V shed 0 bases and J shed 0 bases, with 8 bases lying between them. The CDR3 length is 15 residues. Written as DNA, the CDR3 is TGTGCCAGCAGCCAAGAGGGGACCTCTAACTATGGCTACACCTTC. It specifies CASSQEGTSNYGYTF.

V and J are TRBV3-1 (or the pseudogene TRBV3-2) and TRBJ1-1; D remains ambiguous. V was trimmed by 1 base and J by 4 bases, leaving 7 bases between them. Germline loops: CDR1 LGHDT, CDR2 YNNKEL (reference sequence). This CDR3 has 13 amino acids. This CDR3 reads CASSQGWATEAFF. CDR3 DNA sequence: TGTGCCAGCAGCCAAGGGTGGGCCACTGAAGCTTTCTTT.

The rearrangement joins TRBV7-6 to TRBJ2-3, with 9 bases matching TRBD1. CDR3 length: 15 residues. CDR1 is SGHVS, CDR2 FNYEAQ, per germline. With V trimmed by 3 bases and J by 2 bases, 3 bases remained unmatched. The CDR3, as DNA: TGTGCCAGCAGCTTGGGGACAGGGCTCACAGATACGCAGTATTTT. Its protein product is CASSLGTGLTDTQYF. Full variable domain (missing parts from reference TRBV7-6 and TRBJ2-3): GAGVSQSPRYKVTKRGQDVALRCDPISGHVSLYWYRQALGQGPEFLTYFNYEAQQDKSGLPNDRFSAERPEGSISTLTIQRTEQRDSAMYRCASSLGTGLTDTQYFGPGTRLTVL.